The present T cell receptor (beta chain) was sequenced within a study of a mutant IDH1 vaccine in newly diagnosed glioma. In the study overall: Treated patients were roughly 62% male, around 40% female, mean age around 40 years. Patients' prior therapy spanned radiotherapy, temozolomide, or both; most underwent both. Study-wide results and limits: Vaccination elicited immune responses in approximately 93% of patients.

TCRdb's copy holds only in-frame clones and misses some; the assay was immunoSEQ multiplex PCR. The repertoire holds around 59,000 clones, with 91% as singletons. The time point is: baseline, week 1 (first vaccination visit). Noted treatment: pre-vaccination baseline after standard-of-care therapy. The donor cohort comprised cases of new WHO grade 3 or 4 IDH1-mutant, ATRX-lost astrocytoma. From germline, CDR1 is MNHNS and CDR2 SASEGT. CDR3 size: 13 residues. V was pared by 2 bases and J by 1 base, with 5 bases between. As regards this clone: As yet, its antigen is unknown.

This clonotype originated in a man aged 50 or older with glioma. The V and J genes are TRBV6-1 and TRBJ1-2; no reliable D call. This material consisted of PBMCs, taken from a glioma patient treated with radiotherapy, temozolomide or both. DNA of the CDR3: TGTGCCAGCAGTGAAATGGGTAACTATGGCTACACCTTC. Protein product: CASSEMGNYGYTF.